These T cell receptor beta chains were read from a single sample in a study of beta chain features in type 1 diabetes. The repertoire was sequenced with immunoSEQ multiplex PCR; TCRdb's copy has only in-frame clones and lacks some. Among fewer than 900,000 clones listed, roughly 15% were seen once. Sequences were obtained from naive CD4+ T cells from blood. Every receptor here comes from a woman aged 18 to 35 in good health. Each CDR3 is given with its conserved first and last residue. Each record gives: clone size, D gene, J gene, V gene, CDR3 DNA, CDR3 protein. A D gene is named only where the DNA matches it firmly. Clone size is not always given. Where it is, it says once, few, many or a class for expanded clones.

few	.	TRBJ2-5	TRBV7-2	TGTGCCAGCAGCTTAGGGACCGCGGTGATGGGGACCCAGTACTTC	CASSLGTAVMGTQYF
.	.	TRBJ1-1	TRBV28	TGTGCCAGCAGTTTATCCCGGGAAGCTTTCTTT	CASSLSREAFF
few	.	TRBJ2-3	TRBV5-1	TGCGCCAGCAGTGCTTGGGTCCGTGACACAGATACGCAGTATTTT	CASSAWVRDTDTQYF
.	TRBD2	TRBJ2-3	TRBV7-6	TGTGCCAGCAGCCCCCGACTAGCCCTTAGCACAGATACGCAGTATTTT	CASSPRLALSTDTQYF
few	.	TRBJ2-1	TRBV9	TGTGCCAGCAGCGAGACACCATACTCCTACAATGAGCAGTTCTTC	CASSETPYSYNEQFF
.	.	TRBJ2-3	TRBV5-6	TGTGCCAGCAGCTGGACAATCACTCGGGTTGGTCTAGGGCATACGCAGTATTTT	CASSWTITRVGLGHTQYF
many	.	TRBJ2-5	TRBV18	TGTGCCAGCTCACGCCAAGAGACCCAGTACTTC	CASSRQETQYF
few	TRBD2	TRBJ2-1	TRBV27	TGTGCCAGCAGTTTGCGTGGGACTAGCGGACACAATGAGCAGTTCTTC	CASSLRGTSGHNEQFF
.	.	TRBJ1-5	TRBV7-8	TGTGCCAGCAGTTCAAACAGGGACAGCAATCAGCCCCAGCATTTT	CASSSNRDSNQPQHF
.	.	TRBJ1-2	TRBV7-9	TGTGCCAGCGGCGGGACAAGTATCTATGGCTACACCTTC	CASGGTSIYGYTF
few	.	TRBJ2-7	TRBV29-1	TGCAGCGTCGCCAGGGGTCTCTCCTACGAGCAGTACTTC	CSVARGLSYEQYF
.	TRBD2	TRBJ2-1	TRBV18	TGTGCCAGCTCACCATTGGGGACTAGCGATCCGAGCTCCTACAATGAGCAGTTCTTC	CASSPLGTSDPSSYNEQFF
.	.	TRBJ2-3	TRBV5-1	TGCGCCAGCAGCTTACCGTCCTCTAGCACAGATACGCAGTATTTT	CASSLPSSSTDTQYF
.	TRBD2	TRBJ2-5	TRBV28	TGTGCCAGCAGTTTATGGTGGCTAGCGGGAGTTTCTGGCGAGACCCAGTACTTC	CASSLWWLAGVSGETQYF
.	.	TRBJ1-2	TRBV7-2	TGTGCCAGCAGCTTAGGCGGGGTTACTGGCTACACCTTC	CASSLGGVTGYTF
once	TRBD1	TRBJ1-5	TRBV5-1	TGCGCCAGCAGCACCGGACAGGGCAATCAGCCCCAGCATTTT	CASSTGQGNQPQHF
few	TRBD2	TRBJ2-7	TRBV28	TGTGCCAGCAGTTTAGCGGCTAGCGGGAGTGACGAGCAGTACTTC	CASSLAASGSDEQYF
.	.	TRBJ1-5	TRBV27	TGTGCCAGCAGTTTAAAGGAGGGTCAGCCCCAGCATTTT	CASSLKEGQPQHF
.	TRBD2	TRBJ2-5	TRBV9	TGTGCCAGCTCCGGGACTAGCGGTCCCCAAGAGACCCAGTACTTC	CASSGTSGPQETQYF
few	TRBD1	TRBJ1-1	TRBV29-1	TGCAGCGCGGACAGGGGGGCGAACACTGAAGCTTTCTTT	CSADRGANTEAFF
few	.	TRBJ2-1	TRBV7-9	TGTGCCAGCAGCAAAAAGGGGGGGAGCTCCTACAATGAGCAGTTCTTC	CASSKKGGSSYNEQFF
.	TRBD2	TRBJ2-1	TRBV10-3	TGTGCCATCAGTGACGTGGGACTAGCGGGAGGCGACATCAATGAGCAGTTCTTC	CAISDVGLAGGDINEQFF
.	TRBD2	TRBJ2-3	TRBV10-3	TGTGCCATCATCGGACTAGATGATACGCAGTATTTT	CAIIGLDDTQYF
.	.	TRBJ1-5	TRBV18	TGTGCCAGCTCACCAGGCGGGAATGGCAATCAGCCCCAGCATTTT	CASSPGGNGNQPQHF
few	.	TRBJ2-6	TRBV18	TGTGCCAGCTCACTCAACAGGCCGGGTGGCTCTCGGGCCAACGTCCTGACTTTC	CASSLNRPGGSRANVLTF
few	.	TRBJ2-3	TRBV7-9	TGTGCCACTACCGGTCCATCCCTCCCTACGCAGTATTTT	CATTGPSLPTQYF
few	.	TRBJ2-1	TRBV18	TGTGCCAGCTCACACGGGGGCCGGAGCTCCTACAATGAGCAGTTCTTC	CASSHGGRSSYNEQFF
.	.	TRBJ2-1	TRBV29-1	TGCAGCGCCAGCCGACTAATGGAGCAGTTCTTC	CSASRLMEQFF
few	TRBD2	TRBJ2-5	TRBV5-6	TGTGCCAGCAGCGTTCTAGCGGGGCAAGGGGGGACCCAGTACTTC	CASSVLAGQGGTQYF
few	TRBD1	TRBJ2-2	TRBV10-3	TGTGCCATCAGAAGACAGGGGTTTGCCGGGGAGCTGTTTTTT	CAIRRQGFAGELFF
.	TRBD1	TRBJ2-2	TRBV7-2	TGTGCCAGCAGCCCCCTGGGGCAGGGGGTCACCGGGGAGCTGTTTTTT	CASSPLGQGVTGELFF
.	.	TRBJ1-1	TRBV4-3	TGCGCCAGCAGCCAAGAGTTAGGGCCCACCACTGAAGCTTTCTTT	CASSQELGPTTEAFF
few	.	TRBJ2-6	TRBV28	TGTGCCAGCAGGGGGCAGACCAGCTCTGGGGCCAACGTCCTGACTTTC	CASRGQTSSGANVLTF
few	.	TRBJ2-1	TRBV5-4	TGTGCCAGCAGCGGCCACAATGAGCAGTTCTTC	CASSGHNEQFF
few	.	TRBJ2-7	TRBV11-2	TGTGCCAGCACCCCTATTAGGGCAGCCTACGAGCAGTACTTC	CASTPIRAAYEQYF
few	TRBD2	TRBJ2-1	TRBV11-2	TGTGCCAGCAGCTTCCCCAGGAGCGGGAGAACCTTCAATGAGCAGTTCTTC	CASSFPRSGRTFNEQFF
.	.	TRBJ2-1	TRBV28	TGTGCCAGCAGTGCTACTAGGAGGTTGGGTGAGCAGTTCTTC	CASSATRRLGEQFF
.	TRBD2	TRBJ2-3	TRBV10-3	TGTGCCATCCGGGAGGGCCCGAACACTGATACGCAGTATTTT	CAIREGPNTDTQYF
few	.	TRBJ2-2	TRBV7-2	TGTGCCAGCAGCCTCCTAGGACCTATGAACACCGGGGAGCTGTTTTTT	CASSLLGPMNTGELFF
.	TRBD1	TRBJ2-4	TRBV28	TGTGCCAGCCTCGGACAGGGGAGAAACATTCAGTACTTC	CASLGQGRNIQYF
few	.	TRBJ2-1	TRBV19	TGTGCCAGTAGTGCCCCAGCGGCGAATGAGCAGTTCTTC	CASSAPAANEQFF
few	.	TRBJ1-1	TRBV7-3	TGTGCCAGCAGCTCGACAGGTTTCACTGAAGCTTTCTTT	CASSSTGFTEAFF
few	TRBD2	TRBJ2-2	TRBV7-9	TGTGCCAGCCAGGAAGCGGGAGGGACCACCGGGGAGCTGTTTTTT	CASQEAGGTTGELFF
.	.	TRBJ2-4	TRBV28	TGTGCCAGCGGCCCCGGGTTTCTAGCCAAAAACATTCAGTACTTC	CASGPGFLAKNIQYF
few	TRBD1	TRBJ1-5	TRBV28	TGTGCCGCCGGGGACAGTCCCAATCAGCCCCAGCATTTT	CAAGDSPNQPQHF
few	.	TRBJ2-3	TRBV4-3	TGCGCCAGCAGCCAACCCGGGAGAGGTTTGGCAGATACGCAGTATTTT	CASSQPGRGLADTQYF